The sequence of this TCR beta chain was determined in a study of T-cell reconstitution after alpha-beta-depleted transplantation in children. Study-wide results and caveats: T-cell counts and diversity at one year post-transplant came mainly from newly produced T cells.

The sample holds many counts of this clonotype. The target antigen is unknown. The V gene end was trimmed by 4 bases and the J gene end by 4 bases; junction bases not matched to a gene: 4. The CDR3 spans 16 residues. Germline V gene data show CDR1 as LGHNA and CDR2 as YSLEER. Preparation of the TCRbeta library involved a method that used unique molecular identifiers. TCRdb itself ran the PCR reads through MiXCR, one entry per CDR3 protein. This table holds about 100,000 distinct CDR3 sequences, approximately 6.4% found once. Material: PBMCs, mostly from graft donor cells, obtained 360 days after TCRalphabeta/CD19-depleted stem cell transplant. The rearrangement joins TRBV4-3 to TRBJ2-3; 14 nucleotides agree with TRBD2. The receptor's source is a male patient between 2 and 15 years old who had a stem cell transplant for acute lymphoblastic leukemia, so the T cells may come from the graft donor. The CDR3 region has the DNA TGCGCCAGCAGCCCTAGGACTAGCGGGAGGCCAGATACGCAGTATTTT. Translation: CASSPRTSGRPDTQYF.